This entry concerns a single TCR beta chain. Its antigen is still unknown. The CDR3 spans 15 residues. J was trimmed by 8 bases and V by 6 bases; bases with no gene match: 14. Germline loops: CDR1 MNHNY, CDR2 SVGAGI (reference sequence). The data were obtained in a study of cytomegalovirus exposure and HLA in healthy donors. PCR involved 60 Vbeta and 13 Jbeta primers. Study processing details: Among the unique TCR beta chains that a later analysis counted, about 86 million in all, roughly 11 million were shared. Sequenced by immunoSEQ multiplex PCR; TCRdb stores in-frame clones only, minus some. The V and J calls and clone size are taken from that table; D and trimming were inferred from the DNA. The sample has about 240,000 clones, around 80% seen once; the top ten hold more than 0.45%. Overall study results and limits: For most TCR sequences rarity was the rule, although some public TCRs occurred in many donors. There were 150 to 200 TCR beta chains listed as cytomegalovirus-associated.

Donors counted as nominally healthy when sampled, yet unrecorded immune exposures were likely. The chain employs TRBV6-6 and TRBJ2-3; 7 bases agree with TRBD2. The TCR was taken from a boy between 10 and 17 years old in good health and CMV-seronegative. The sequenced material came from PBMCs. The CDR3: CASSLGGGIAATQYF. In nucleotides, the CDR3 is TGTGCCAGCAGCCTTGGGGGGGGAATAGCGGCTACGCAGTATTTT.